Shown below are 28 T cell receptor beta chains from a single sample sequenced in a study of human T cells and chemical hapten exposure (dated by TCRdb to the early 2020s). Per the publication, the time point label means: patch test 3, about 24 weeks after DPC sensitization. In light of the paper, this sample's treatment or condition label describes: therapeutic diphenylcyclopropenone sensitization with weekly scalp DPC. Library construction relied on RACE. The sample was run on a NextSeq 500. The public reads were quality trimmed at Q25 with fastp and then assembled into clones with MiXCR by TCRdb, keeping productive beta chains. One record per CDR3 amino acid sequence lists the most common genes and DNA. The sample records about 190,000 distinct CDR3 sequences, about 25% of which are singletons. Around 2.5% of the sample lies in the top ten. This sample comprised whole blood, obtained in connection with sensitization to the hapten diphenylcyclopropenone (DPC). The receptors were sampled from a woman aged 35 to 49 with alopecia areata. Some clones in this sample may be carry-over from other donors' samples.

The genes are TRBV4-3 and TRBJ1-1; 8 positions match TRBD1. Germline assignment: CDR1 LGHNA and CDR2 YSLEER. V was pared by 4 bases and J by 7 bases, with 14 bases of the junction left unmatched. This CDR3 is built from 16 residues. The CDR3 region is CASSLRGPPNSGEAFF. CDR3 bases: TGCGCCAGCAGCCTCAGGGGGCCTCCAAATTCTGGTGAAGCTTTCTTT.

The chain recombines TRBV6-2 or TRBV6-3 with TRBJ2-1; 14 nucleotides agree with TRBD2. Trimming cost V 6 bases and J 10 bases; bases outside gene matches: 8. Germline values: CDR1 MNHEY, CDR2 SVGEGT. The length of the CDR3 is 15 residues. CDR3 bases: TGTGCCAGCAGCAGAGGGACTAGCGGGAGAGGGGAGCAGTTCTTC. Residues: CASSRGTSGRGEQFF.

The V and J genes are TRBV11-2 and TRBJ2-1; D is possibly TRBD2 (6 bases). This CDR3 region has 16 residues. In germline, CDR1 is SGHAT, CDR2 FQNNGV. V lost 5 bases and J lost 6, with 20 bases in between. The CDR3 protein is CASSLGAHNGGNEQFF. In DNA form, the CDR3 reads TGTGCCAGCAGCCTAGGGGCTCACAACGGGGGCAATGAGCAGTTCTTC.

J is TRBJ2-1 and V is TRBV27; D uncertain. Germline V CDR1 and CDR2: MNHEY, SMNVEV (reference sequence). This CDR3 has 16 amino acids. The ends were cut back, 2 bases at V and 1 base at J, with 12 bases in the middle. CDR3 coding DNA: TGTGCCAGCAGTTTAGAGCCAGTCCGTTCCTACAATGAGCAGTTCTTC. This gives the protein CASSLEPVRSYNEQFF.

V gene TRBV27 combines with J gene TRBJ1-5, with TRBD1 matching over 9 bases. The junction had 8 bases not matched to a gene; V was cut back by 5 bases and J by 6 bases. Germline V lookup: CDR1 MNHEY, CDR2 SMNVEV (reference sequence). This CDR3 comprises 15 residues. The CDR3 loop is CASSRSQGAAQPQHF. The CDR3 nucleotides are TGTGCCAGCAGTCGGTCACAGGGGGCGGCTCAGCCCCAGCATTTT.

The chain links TRBV5-1 to TRBJ2-3, with no clear D. Deletions cut 7 bases from V and 0 bases from J, with 15 bases between. The CDR3 extends over 15 amino acids. Germline CDR1 SGHRS, CDR2 YFSETQ. CDR3 residues: CASVISRPSTDTQYF. The CDR3 coding sequence is TGCGCCAGCGTCATAAGCCGCCCTAGCACAGATACGCAGTATTTT.

The CDR3 reads CASSLGPQAGGTQYF. The CDR3 DNA reads as TGTGCCAGCAGCTTAGGTCCCCAGGCGGGGGGGACCCAGTACTTC. V and J are TRBV7-6 and TRBJ2-5, with TRBD2 matching 8 bases. Germline V gene sequence: CDR1 SGHVS, CDR2 FNYEAQ. CDR3 length: 15 amino acids. With 1 base clipped from V and 7 bases from J, the junction kept 8 bases outside the gene matches.

The chain employs TRBV4-2 and TRBJ2-7; 11 bases map to TRBD2. The CDR3 is 16 amino acids. Losses at the gene ends were 3 bases for V and 2 bases for J; bases not matched to a gene: 6. Germline assignment: CDR1 LGHNA and CDR2 YNFKEQ. The CDR3 sequence: CASSHPTSGKTYEQYF. The CDR3 bases are TGTGCCAGCAGCCATCCGACTAGCGGGAAGACCTACGAGCAGTACTTC.

The table lists this clonotype with a few counts. The rearrangement uses TRBV7-6 and TRBJ2-1, with a tentative D call TRBD2 (6 bases). Trimming shortened V by 1 base and J by 7 bases, and 14 bases separated the two germline ends. This CDR3 has 15 amino acids. The germline V gene encodes CDR1 SGHVS and CDR2 FNYEAQ. The CDR3 DNA is TGTGCCAGCAGCTTAGTACAGTCTGGAGGGAATGAGCAGTTCTTC. Its protein product is CASSLVQSGGNEQFF. Full variable domain (rest looked up from reference TRBV7-6 and TRBJ2-1): GAGVSQSPRYKVTKRGQDVALRCDPISGHVSLYWYRQALGQGPEFLTYFNYEAQQDKSGLPNDRFSAERPEGSISTLTIQRTEQRDSAMYRCASSLVQSGGNEQFFGPGTRLTVL.

The rearrangement joins TRBV7-8 to TRBJ2-3; unclear D gene. The CDR3 totals 11 residues. Germline-derived CDR1 and CDR2 are SGHVS and FQNEAQ. With 5 bases removed from V and 5 bases from J, the gap between germline ends came to 5 bases. The CDR3 here is CASSALDTQYF. In DNA, the CDR3 is TGTGCCAGCAGCGCGTTAGATACGCAGTATTTT.

The rearrangement uses TRBV28 and TRBJ2-7, with 8 bases fitting TRBD2. Germline CDR1 is MDHEN and CDR2 is SYDVKM. The CDR3 is 13 residues long. The V gene end was trimmed by 6 bases and the J gene end by 6 bases; junction bases not matched to a gene: 7. This chain's CDR3 is CASRPTGGAEQYF. The CDR3 nucleotides read TGTGCCAGCAGGCCGACGGGGGGGGCCGAGCAGTACTTC.

V usage is TRBV5-1 and J usage is TRBJ1-4; D is ambiguous. V was trimmed by 4 bases and J by 3 bases, leaving 7 bases between them. Per the germline V gene, CDR1 is SGHRS and CDR2 is YFSETQ. The CDR3 extends over 13 amino acids. CDR3 amino acids: CASSIGSNEKLFF. In DNA form, the CDR3 reads TGCGCCAGCAGCATCGGCTCTAATGAAAAACTGTTTTTT.

The rearrangement links TRBV7-2 to TRBJ1-1; tentative D call: TRBD1 (6 bases). This CDR3 spans 14 amino acids. The V and J ends lost 7 bases and 1 base respectively, with 13 bases between them. In germline, CDR1 is SGHTA, CDR2 FQGNSA. The CDR3 reads CASTKGTPNTEAFF. The CDR3 nucleotides are TGTGCCAGCACTAAAGGGACACCGAACACTGAAGCTTTCTTT.

The rearrangement links TRBV5-4 to TRBJ2-1; 8 nucleotides align to TRBD2. The CDR3 sequence is 17 residues long. Germline CDR1 and CDR2: SGHNT and YYREEE (reference sequence). Trimming removed 1 base from V and 0 bases from J; junction bases left unmatched: 6. In DNA, the CDR3 is TGTGCCAGCAGCTTGACTAGCGGTACCGTCTCCTACAATGAGCAGTTCTTC. It specifies CASSLTSGTVSYNEQFF.

This clonotype was recorded many times. The V gene is TRBV6-2 or TRBV6-3, the J gene TRBJ2-5; D possibly corresponds to TRBD2 (5 bases). The CDR3 consists of 14 residues. The germline CDR1 and CDR2 sequences are MNHEY and SVGEGT. V was pared by 0 bases and J by 6 bases, with 11 bases between. CDR3 DNA: TGTGCCAGCAGTTACTCGGCGGGTATGAAGACCCAGTACTTC. Amino acid sequence: CASSYSAGMKTQYF.

There are a few counts of this clonotype. The chain carries TRBV7-9 and TRBJ2-3; TRBD1 matches 7 bases. Germline CDR1 reads SEHNR; CDR2 reads FQNEAQ (reference sequence). This CDR3 is built from 14 residues. The junction had 5 bases not matched to a gene; V was cut back by 5 bases and J by 3 bases. CDR3 amino acids: CASSGRQGTDTQYF. DNA for the CDR3: TGTGCCAGCAGCGGGCGACAGGGAACAGATACGCAGTATTTT.

The chain joins TRBV10-3 to TRBJ2-7, with a possible D match to TRBD2 (6 bases). V was pared by 4 bases and J by 7 bases, with 8 bases between. The CDR3 spans 11 residues. CDR1 is ENHRY, CDR2 SYGVKD, per germline. CDR3 in DNA: TGTGCCATCAGTGGGGGGGTTGAGCAGTACTTC. Encoded protein: CAISGGVEQYF.

This clonotype occurred a few times. The chain couples TRBV7-2 to TRBJ2-5, with 7 bases lining up with TRBD2. The V gene end was trimmed by 1 base and the J gene end by 4 bases; junction bases not matched to a gene: 6. Germline V lookup: CDR1 SGHTA, CDR2 FQGNSA. The CDR3 extends over 15 amino acids. The CDR3 protein is CASSLVRGSRETQYF. The CDR3 bases are TGTGCCAGCAGCTTAGTGCGGGGGAGCCGAGAGACCCAGTACTTC. The complete variable domain, with remaining parts taken from reference TRBV7-2 and TRBJ2-5, reads GAGVSQSPSNKVTEKGKDVELRCDPISGHTALYWYRQSLGQGLEFLIYFQGNSAPDKSGLPSDRFSAERTGGSVSTLTIQRTQQEDSAVYLCASSLVRGSRETQYFGPGTRLLVL.

V usage is TRBV28 and J usage is TRBJ2-7; 8 bases are a match to TRBD2. With 1 base clipped from V and 5 bases from J, the junction kept 7 bases outside the gene matches. The germline V gene has CDR1 MDHEN and CDR2 SYDVKM. The CDR3 is 15 residues long. DNA of the CDR3: TGTGCCAGCAGTTTATTTCCGGGAGGGCTCCACGAGCAGTACTTC. It codes for CASSLFPGGLHEQYF.

This chain links TRBV7-2 with TRBJ1-3; D may be TRBD1 (5 bases). V lost 4 bases and J 4 bases, leaving 8 bases between the germline ends. CDR3 length: 13 amino acids. The V gene's germline CDR1 is SGHTA and CDR2 FQGNSA. The CDR3 reads CASSSDRGNTIYF. The CDR3 coding sequence is TGTGCCAGCAGCTCAGACAGAGGAAACACCATATATTTT.

The chain is built from TRBV5-1 and TRBJ1-1, with D possibly matching TRBD1 (5 bases). This CDR3 region has 16 residues. Trimming left V 3 bases short and J 1 base short, with 16 bases between. Germline CDR1 SGHRS, CDR2 YFSETQ. The CDR3 sequence: CASSSPRQGSNTEAFF. CDR3 nucleotide sequence: TGCGCCAGCAGCTCTCCACGGCAGGGATCGAACACTGAAGCTTTCTTT.

V gene TRBV6-2 or TRBV6-3 combines with J gene TRBJ2-7, with D unclear. The CDR3 covers 11 residues. CDR1 and CDR2 (germline): MNHEY, SVGEGT. Between the trimmed V and J ends, which lost 4 bases and 3 bases, there was a span of 4 bases. CDR3 sequence: CASSLFYEQYF. For the CDR3, the DNA is TGTGCCAGCAGTTTGTTCTACGAGCAGTACTTC.

The chain is built from TRBV12-3 or TRBV12-4 and TRBJ1-5; D is ambiguous. V dropped 1 base and J dropped 6 bases, with 13 bases sitting between them. CDR3 size: 15 residues. The CDR3, as DNA: TGTGCCAGCAGTTTAGAGGCCCCAGCCCTTCAGCCCCAGCATTTT. This gives the protein CASSLEAPALQPQHF.

V gene TRBV10-3 combines with J gene TRBJ2-1, with a tentative D call TRBD2 (6 bases). V lost 0 bases to trimming and J lost 9 bases, with 18 bases between them. CDR3 length: 16 residues. The V gene's germline CDR1 is ENHRY and CDR2 SYGVKD. The CDR3 sequence: CAISESLIRGSGEQFF. The CDR3 DNA reads TGTGCCATCAGTGAGTCGCTGATTCGAGGTAGCGGTGAGCAGTTCTTC.

V gene TRBV20-1 combines with J gene TRBJ2-7; 8 bases agree with TRBD2. CDR3 length equals 15 residues. CDR1 is DFQATT and CDR2 is SNEGSKA in the germline V gene (reference sequence). Trimming removed 5 bases from V and 2 bases from J; junction bases left unmatched: 11. CDR3: CSAENLAGLTYEQYF. The CDR3 DNA is TGCAGTGCTGAAAACCTAGCGGGCCTAACCTACGAGCAGTACTTC.

This clonotype occurred a few times. This chain joins TRBV20-1 and TRBJ2-4; D is tentatively TRBD1 or TRBD2 (5 bases each). The CDR3 covers 15 residues. Germline V gene data show CDR1 as DFQATT and CDR2 as SNEGSKA (reference sequence). CDR3 bases: TGCAGCATTCCAAACAGCGAGGGGGCCAAAAACATTCAGTACTTC. It is translated as CSIPNSEGAKNIQYF.

The V call is TRBV6-5, the J call TRBJ2-3, with 7 bases fitting TRBD2. V gave up 2 bases and J gave up 6 bases; unmatched junction bases: 5. Germline V CDR1 and CDR2: MNHEY, SVGAGI. This CDR3 contains 14 residues. The CDR3 is CASSYGGSPDTQYF. The CDR3 DNA follows: TGTGCCAGCAGTTACGGCGGGAGCCCCGATACGCAGTATTTT.

This rearrangement joins TRBV7-9 to TRBJ2-3, with a possible D match to TRBD2 (5 bases). Trimming left V 2 bases short and J 0 bases short, with 9 bases between. The CDR3 sequence is 15 residues long. Germline lookup yields CDR1 SEHNR and CDR2 FQNEAQ (reference sequence). The CDR3 DNA sequence: TGTGCCAGCAGCTTACCTAGCTCTAGCACAGATACGCAGTATTTT. Encoded protein: CASSLPSSSTDTQYF.